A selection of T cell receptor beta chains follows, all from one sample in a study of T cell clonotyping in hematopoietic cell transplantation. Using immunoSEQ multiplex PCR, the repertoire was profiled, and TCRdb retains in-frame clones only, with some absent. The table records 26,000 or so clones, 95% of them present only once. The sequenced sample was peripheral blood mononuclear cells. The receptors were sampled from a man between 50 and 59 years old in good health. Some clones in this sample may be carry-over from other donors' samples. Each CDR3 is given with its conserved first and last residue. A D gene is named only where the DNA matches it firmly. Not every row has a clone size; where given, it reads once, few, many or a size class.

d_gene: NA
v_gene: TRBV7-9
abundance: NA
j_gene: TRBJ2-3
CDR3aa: CASSLYEGGAADTQYF
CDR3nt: TGTGCCAGCAGCTTATACGAGGGGGGCGCCGCAGATACGCAGTATTTT

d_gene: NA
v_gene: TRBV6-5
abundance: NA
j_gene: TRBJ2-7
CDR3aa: CASSKQGFSYEQYF
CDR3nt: TGTGCCAGCAGCAAACAGGGATTCTCCTACGAGCAGTACTTC

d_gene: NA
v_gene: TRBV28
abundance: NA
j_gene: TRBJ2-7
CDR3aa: CASSSGPYEQYF
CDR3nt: TGTGCCAGCAGTTCTGGACCCTACGAGCAGTACTTC

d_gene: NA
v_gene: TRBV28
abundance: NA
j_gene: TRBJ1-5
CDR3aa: CASNPGHQPQHF
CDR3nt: TGTGCCAGCAATCCAGGACATCAGCCCCAGCATTTT

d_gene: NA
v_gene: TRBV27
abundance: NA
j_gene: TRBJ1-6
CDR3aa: CASRDSQGTYNSPLHF
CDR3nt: TGTGCCAGCAGGGACTCCCAGGGAACCTATAATTCACCCCTCCACTTT

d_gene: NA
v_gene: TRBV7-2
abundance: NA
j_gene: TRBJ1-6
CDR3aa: CASSLGAFMGYNSPLHF
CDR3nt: TGTGCCAGCAGCTTGGGGGCCTTCATGGGGTATAATTCACCCCTCCACTTT

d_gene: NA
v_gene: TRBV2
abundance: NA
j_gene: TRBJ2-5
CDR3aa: CASSERRGPETQYF
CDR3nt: TGTGCCAGCAGTGAACGGAGGGGACCAGAGACCCAGTACTTC

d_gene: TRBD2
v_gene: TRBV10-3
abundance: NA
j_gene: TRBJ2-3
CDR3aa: CAISEGLAGDTDTQYF
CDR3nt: TGTGCCATCAGTGAGGGGTTAGCGGGGGACACAGATACGCAGTATTTT

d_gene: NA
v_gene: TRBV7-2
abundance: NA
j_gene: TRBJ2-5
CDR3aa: CASSLTGGGETQYF
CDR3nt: TGTGCCAGCAGCTTAACAGGCGGTGGGGAGACCCAGTACTTC

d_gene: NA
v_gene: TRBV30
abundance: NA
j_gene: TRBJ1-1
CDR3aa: CGAGEPYTEAFF
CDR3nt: TGTGGAGCGGGAGAACCGTACACTGAAGCTTTCTTT

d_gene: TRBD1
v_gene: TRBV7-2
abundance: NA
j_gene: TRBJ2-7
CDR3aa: CASSFPTGAGDEQYF
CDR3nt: TGTGCCAGCAGCTTTCCGACAGGGGCCGGGGACGAGCAGTACTTC

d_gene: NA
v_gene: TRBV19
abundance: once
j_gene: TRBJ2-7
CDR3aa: CASSIDRPGRTSYEQYF
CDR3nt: TGTGCCAGTAGTATAGATCGTCCAGGGCGGACGTCCTACGAGCAGTACTTC

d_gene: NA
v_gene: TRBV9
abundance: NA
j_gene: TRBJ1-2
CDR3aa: CASSLRNRALGDGYTF
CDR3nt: TGTGCCAGCAGCTTAAGGAACAGGGCCCTGGGGGATGGCTACACCTTC

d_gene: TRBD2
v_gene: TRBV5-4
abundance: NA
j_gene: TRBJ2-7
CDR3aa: CASSQAGGTYEQYF
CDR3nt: TGTGCCAGCAGCCAAGCGGGGGGTACCTACGAGCAGTACTTC

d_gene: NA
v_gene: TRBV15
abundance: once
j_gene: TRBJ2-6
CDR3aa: CATSYRVSGANVLTF
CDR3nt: TGTGCCACCTCATACAGGGTCTCTGGGGCCAACGTCCTGACTTTC

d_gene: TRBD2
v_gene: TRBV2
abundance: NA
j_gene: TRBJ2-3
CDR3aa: CASGGGASDTQYF
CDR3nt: TGTGCCAGTGGCGGGGGGGCCTCAGATACGCAGTATTTT

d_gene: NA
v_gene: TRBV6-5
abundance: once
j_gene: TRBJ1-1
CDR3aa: CASSPTGRANTEAFF
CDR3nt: TGTGCCAGCAGTCCGACGGGCCGGGCGAACACTGAAGCTTTCTTT

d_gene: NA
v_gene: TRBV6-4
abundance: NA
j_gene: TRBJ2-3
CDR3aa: CASSGVDTQYF
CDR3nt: TGTGCCAGCAGTGGCGTTGATACGCAGTATTTT

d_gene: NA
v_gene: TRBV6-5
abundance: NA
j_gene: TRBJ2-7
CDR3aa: CASSQTPGDEQYF
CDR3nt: TGTGCCAGCAGCCAAACGCCGGGGGACGAGCAGTACTTC

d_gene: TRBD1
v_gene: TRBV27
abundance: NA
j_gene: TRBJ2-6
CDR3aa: CASSSVRDRGLPGANVLTF
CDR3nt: TGTGCCAGCAGTTCGGTCCGGGACAGGGGGCTCCCTGGGGCCAACGTCCTGACTTTC

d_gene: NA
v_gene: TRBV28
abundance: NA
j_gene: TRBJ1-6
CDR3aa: CASSLDGPLHF
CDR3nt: TGTGCCAGCAGTTTGGATGGGCCCCTCCACTTT

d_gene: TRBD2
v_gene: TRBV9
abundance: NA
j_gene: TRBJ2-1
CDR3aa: CASSVGRGGQYNEQFF
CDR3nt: TGTGCCAGCAGCGTAGGCCGGGGGGGCCAATACAATGAGCAGTTCTTC

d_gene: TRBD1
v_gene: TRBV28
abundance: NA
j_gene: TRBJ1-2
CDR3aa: CASSSGTASDYGYTF
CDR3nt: TGTGCCAGCAGTTCCGGGACAGCATCAGACTATGGCTACACCTTC

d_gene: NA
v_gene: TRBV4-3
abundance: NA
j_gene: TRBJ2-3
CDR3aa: CASSQDSGDSLTQYF
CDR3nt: TGCGCCAGCAGCCAAGATTCGGGGGACAGTCTTACGCAGTATTTT

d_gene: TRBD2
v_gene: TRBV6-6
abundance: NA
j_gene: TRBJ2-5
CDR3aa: CASNIPGLAGEETQYF
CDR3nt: TGTGCCAGCAATATACCGGGACTAGCGGGGGAAGAGACCCAGTACTTC